This is a list of T cell receptor beta chains from one sample in a study of control samples from healthy donors and cancer patients. TCRdb keeps only in-frame clones here, not all; method: immunoSEQ multiplex PCR. The table lists about 51,000 clones, about 80% of them singletons, with about a tenth in the top ten. The sample comprised blood. These receptors all stem from a man aged 65-85 years in good health. Each CDR3 is given with its conserved first and last residue. Fields, in order: D gene, V gene, J gene, clone size, CDR3 length, CDR3 protein, CDR3 DNA. A D gene is named only where the DNA matches it firmly. Clone sizes are given selectively: once, few, many, or a class where the clone is expanded.

-	TRBV7-9	TRBJ1-3	-	17	CASSLRPLAVSGNTIYF	TGTGCCAGCAGCTTAAGGCCTCTCGCTGTCTCTGGAAACACCATATATTTT
-	TRBV7-8	TRBJ1-1	few	18	CASSLSTVFSPMNTEAFF	TGTGCCAGCAGCTTATCGACAGTCTTTTCTCCCATGAACACTGAAGCTTTCTTT
TRBD2	TRBV28	TRBJ2-1	-	18	CASTRFSGGTSSYNEQFF	TGTGCCAGCACCAGATTCAGCGGGGGGACGAGCTCCTACAATGAGCAGTTCTTC
-	TRBV6-1	TRBJ2-5	few	15	CASSEFGWLQETQYF	TGTGCCAGCAGTGAATTTGGGTGGCTACAAGAGACCCAGTACTTC
-	TRBV28	TRBJ2-2	-	12	CASSPRPGELFF	TGTGCCAGCAGTCCTAGGCCCGGGGAGCTGTTTTTT
TRBD1	TRBV9	TRBJ1-1	-	15	CASSETGGLNTEAFF	TGTGCCAGCAGCGAGACAGGGGGGCTGAACACTGAAGCTTTCTTT
-	TRBV7-9	TRBJ1-4	once	13	CASSYLSNEKLFF	TGTGCCAGCAGCTACCTATCAAATGAAAAACTGTTTTTT
TRBD1	TRBV28	TRBJ1-1	-	15	CASMTGGSGNTEAFF	TGTGCCAGCATGACAGGGGGAAGTGGGAACACTGAAGCTTTCTTT
TRBD2	TRBV7-9	TRBJ2-1	once	15	CASSPGLAGGNEQFF	TGTGCCAGCAGCCCCGGACTAGCGGGAGGTAATGAGCAGTTCTTC
TRBD1	TRBV5-1	TRBJ2-1	-	14	CASSLEGTGDEQFF	TGCGCCAGCAGCTTGGAAGGGACAGGGGATGAGCAGTTCTTC
-	TRBV5-1	TRBJ2-3	-	14	CASSLGTITDTQYF	TGCGCCAGCAGCTTGGGGACGATCACAGATACGCAGTATTTT
-	TRBV29-1	TRBJ2-3	once	12	CSVEGTESTQYF	TGCAGCGTTGAGGGGACCGAGAGTACGCAGTATTTT
TRBD2	TRBV7-8	TRBJ2-7	medium-sized	15	CASSLRRERAYEQYF	TGTGCCAGCAGCTTAAGGCGGGAGAGGGCTTACGAGCAGTACTTC
-	TRBV30	TRBJ1-3	-	14	CAWSLGVSGNTIYF	TGTGCCTGGAGTTTGGGCGTCTCTGGAAACACCATATATTTT
-	TRBV6-5	TRBJ1-2	-	15	CASSYSRNYNYGYTF	TGTGCCAGCAGTTACTCGCGCAACTACAACTATGGCTACACCTTC
-	TRBV6-1	TRBJ2-1	-	14	CASSESTPTPEQFF	TGTGCCAGCAGTGAGTCCACTCCAACCCCTGAGCAGTTCTTC
-	TRBV28	TRBJ1-1	-	14	CASSDGQIYTEAFF	TGTGCCAGCAGTGATGGACAAATCTACACTGAAGCTTTCTTT
TRBD2	TRBV7-2	TRBJ2-5	few	18	CASSPPPGTSGVQETQYF	TGTGCCAGCAGCCCGCCTCCCGGGACTAGCGGGGTGCAAGAGACCCAGTACTTC
-	TRBV11-2	TRBJ2-3	-	13	CASGRSSTDTQYF	TGTGCCAGCGGCAGGTCTAGCACAGATACGCAGTATTTT
-	TRBV5-1	TRBJ2-1	-	15	CASSGVGSSYNEQFF	TGCGCCAGCAGCGGCGTTGGCAGCTCCTACAATGAGCAGTTCTTC
-	TRBV5-1	TRBJ2-1	-	17	CASSLASRAYSYNEQFF	TGCGCCAGCAGCTTGGCCTCGCGAGCGTATTCCTACAATGAGCAGTTCTTC
TRBD1	TRBV27	TRBJ2-7	-	14	CASGRQGGTYEQYF	TGTGCCAGCGGGCGACAGGGGGGAACCTACGAGCAGTACTTC
TRBD2	TRBV7-2	TRBJ2-3	medium-sized	18	CASSLSWVSGLGGDTQYF	TGTGCCAGCAGCTTATCTTGGGTGTCGGGACTAGGGGGAGATACGCAGTATTTT
-	TRBV21-1	TRBJ1-6	-	21	CASRSLRDTKGHRVYNSPLHF	TGTGCCAGCAGGAGCCTCCGGGACACTAAGGGGCATAGGGTCTATAATTCACCCCTCCACTTT